What follows is one TCR beta chain and its context. What it binds is not known. This sample is part of a study of cytomegalovirus exposure and HLA in healthy donors. Study-wide findings and caveats: It was about 150 TCR beta chains that were listed as cytomegalovirus-associated.

It was with 60 Vbeta and 13 Jbeta primers that the PCR ran. TCRdb keeps only in-frame clones here, not all; method: immunoSEQ multiplex PCR. The sample data list fewer than 85,000 clones. This CDR3 has 15 residues. Germline values: CDR1 LNHNV, CDR2 YYDKDF (reference sequence). J was trimmed by 8 bases and V by 1 base; bases with no gene match: 6. The chain links TRBV15 to TRBJ2-4, with 9 positions matching TRBD1. The TCR comes from a woman aged 40-49 years in good health and CMV-seropositive. Sequenced input: PBMCs. CDR3 sequence reads: CATSRGGTGSDIQYF. The CDR3, as DNA: TGTGCCACCAGCAGAGGCGGGACAGGGTCAGACATTCAGTACTTC.